This T cell receptor (beta chain) was obtained from a study of identical twins. In TCRdb, the 5' RACE reads were re-called with MiXCR into one record per CDR3 protein. In the table there are approximately 500,000 distinct CDR3 sequences, 13% to 15% of which are singletons. The CDR3 loop spans 17 amino acids. Germline-derived CDR1 and CDR2 are DFQATT and SNEGSKA (reference sequence). Trimming took 2 bases from V and 4 from J; bases not matched to a gene: 7. The same specimen was also included in a second study, on yellow fever vaccine responses in identical twins.

The specimen sequenced was CD4+ T cells sorted from blood. The source of this sequence is a woman under 30 in good health. The V and J genes are TRBV20-1 and TRBJ2-2; 13 bases are shared with TRBD2. CDR3 sequence: CSARTSRTSGGTGELFF. CDR3 bases: TGCAGTGCTAGAACCTCCCGGACTAGCGGGGGCACCGGGGAGCTGTTTTTT.